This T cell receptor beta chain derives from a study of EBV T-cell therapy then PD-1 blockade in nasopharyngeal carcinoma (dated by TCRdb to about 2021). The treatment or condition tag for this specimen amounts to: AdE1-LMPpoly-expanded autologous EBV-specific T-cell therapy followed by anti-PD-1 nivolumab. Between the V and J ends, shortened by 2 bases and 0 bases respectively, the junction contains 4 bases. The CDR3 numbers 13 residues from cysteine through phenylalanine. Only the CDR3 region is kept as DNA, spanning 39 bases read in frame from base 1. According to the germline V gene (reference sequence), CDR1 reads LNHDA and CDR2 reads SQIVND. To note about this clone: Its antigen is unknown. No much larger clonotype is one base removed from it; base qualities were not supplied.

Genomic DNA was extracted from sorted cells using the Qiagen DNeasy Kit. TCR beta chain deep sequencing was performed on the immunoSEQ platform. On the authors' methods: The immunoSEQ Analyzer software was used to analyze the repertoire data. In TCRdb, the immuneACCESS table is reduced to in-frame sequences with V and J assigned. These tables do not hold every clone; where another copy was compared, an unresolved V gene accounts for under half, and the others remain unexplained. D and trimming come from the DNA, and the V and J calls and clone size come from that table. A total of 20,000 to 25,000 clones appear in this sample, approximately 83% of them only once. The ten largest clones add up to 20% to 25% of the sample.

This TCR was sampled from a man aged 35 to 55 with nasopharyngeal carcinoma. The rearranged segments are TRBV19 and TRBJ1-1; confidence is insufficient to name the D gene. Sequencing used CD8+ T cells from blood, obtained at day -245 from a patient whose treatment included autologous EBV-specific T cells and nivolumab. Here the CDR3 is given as CASSILMNTEAFF. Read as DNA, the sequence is TGTGCCAGTAGTATACTGATGAACACTGAAGCTTTCTTT.